This T cell receptor beta chain was found in a study of blood T cell repertoires in COVID-19. The length of the CDR3 is 15 residues. Trimming cost V 0 bases and J 6 bases; bases outside gene matches: 4. CDR1 and CDR2 (germline): SGHRS, YFSETQ. Sequencing used immunoSEQ multiplex PCR; TCRdb keeps in-frame clones, though not all of them. The data show roughly 400,000 clones, more than 80% seen once. This clonotype originated in a man younger than 40 who had recovered from COVID-19. The chain combines TRBV5-1 with TRBJ2-2, with 8 bases identical to TRBD2. The sequencing sample was made of PBMCs or T cells enriched from blood (not recorded which). The CDR3 coding sequence is TGCGCCAGCAGCTTGGGAGCGGGAGTGGCCGGGGAGCTGTTTTTT. It codes for CASSLGAGVAGELFF.